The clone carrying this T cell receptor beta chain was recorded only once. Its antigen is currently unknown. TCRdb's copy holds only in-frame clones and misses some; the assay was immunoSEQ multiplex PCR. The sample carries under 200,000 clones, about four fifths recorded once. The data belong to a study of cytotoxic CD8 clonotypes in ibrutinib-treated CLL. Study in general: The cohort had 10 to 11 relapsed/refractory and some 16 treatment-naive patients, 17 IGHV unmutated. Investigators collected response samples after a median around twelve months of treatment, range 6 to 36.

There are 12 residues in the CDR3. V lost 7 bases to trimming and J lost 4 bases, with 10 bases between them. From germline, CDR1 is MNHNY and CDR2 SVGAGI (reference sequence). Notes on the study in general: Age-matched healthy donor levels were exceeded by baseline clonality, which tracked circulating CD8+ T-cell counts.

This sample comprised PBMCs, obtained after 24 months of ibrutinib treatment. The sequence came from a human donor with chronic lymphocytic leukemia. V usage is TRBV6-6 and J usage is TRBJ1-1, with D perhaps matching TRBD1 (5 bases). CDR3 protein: CASMGGGTEAFF. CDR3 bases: TGTGCCAGCATGGGGGGGGGCACTGAAGCTTTCTTT.